The next 16 T cell receptor beta chains were all read from a single sample in a study of regulatory T cells in long-lasting Graves disease. To make TCR beta libraries, researchers used iRepertoire HTBI primers and Arm-PCR of CDR3 regions. Each CDR3 protein is one row after TCRdb ran MiXCR on the multiplex PCR reads. The sample yields about 400,000 distinct CDR3 sequences, approximately 16% seen once. Time point described: newly diagnosed GD, antithyroid drugs for less than 3 months. RNA from PBMCs was the source of the TCR library. These sequences were also reported in another study, on T cells in Graves' hyperthyroidism and ophthalmopathy.

Sequenced material: peripheral blood mononuclear cells (PBMCs), taken at new diagnosis, from a patient treated with antithyroid drugs. The origin of the receptors is a woman in her forties with Graves disease.

This clonotype occurred many times. The J gene is TRBJ2-7, the V gene TRBV11-2; D is uncertain. The CDR3 is 12 amino acids. V was shortened by 0 bases and J by 3 bases, with 3 bases between the two germline ends. Germline assignment: CDR1 SGHAT and CDR2 FQNNGV. The CDR3 sequence is CASSLEGYEQYF. The DNA for the CDR3 is TGTGCCAGCAGCTTAGAGGGCTACGAGCAGTACTTC. The full variable domain, in which reference TRBV11-2 and TRBJ2-7 provide the parts outside the CDR3, is EAGVAQSPRYKIIEKRQSVAFWCNPISGHATLYWYQQILGQGPKLLIQFQNNGVVDDSQLPKDRFSAERLKGVDSTLKIQPAKLEDSAVYLCASSLEGYEQYFGPGTRLTVT.

This clonotype has ten or more counts. The genes are TRBV7-6 and TRBJ2-3; 12 nucleotides align to TRBD1. Germline lookup yields CDR1 SGHVS and CDR2 FNYEAQ. The trim removed 5 bases at V and 4 bases at J, leaving 4 bases unmatched. CDR3 size: 15 residues. CDR3 DNA: TGTGCCAGCAGCCCCGGGACAGGGGGCGCAGATACGCAGTATTTT. Translating gives CASSPGTGGADTQYF.

This clonotype was observed many times. V is TRBV7-8 and J is TRBJ2-1; 8 positions match TRBD1. This CDR3 spans 17 amino acids. CDR1 is SGHVS, CDR2 FQNEAQ, per germline. The V and J ends lost 3 bases and 2 bases, in that order; junction bases with no gene match: 9. The CDR3 sequence is CASSFLGQGAAYNEQFF. The CDR3 region has the DNA TGTGCCAGCAGCTTCCTAGGACAGGGTGCAGCCTACAATGAGCAGTTCTTC.

In regard to this clonotype: A read error may account for a junction end that differs from germline. CDR3 in amino acids: CASSYPTSGRLSYERYF. CDR3 bases: TGTGCCAGCAGTTACCCGACTAGCGGGAGGCTCTCCTACGAGCGGTACTTC. The chain is built from TRBV6-5 and TRBJ2-7; 13 bases line up with TRBD2. CDR3 size: 17 residues. The germline V gene encodes CDR1 MNHEY and CDR2 SVGAGI.

Ten or more counts support this clonotype. V usage is TRBV14 and J usage is TRBJ1-2; D uncertain. The V gene lost 1 base and the J gene lost 4 bases, with 7 bases spanning the gap. The germline CDR1 and CDR2 sequences are SGHDN and FVKESK. This CDR3 spans 13 amino acids. DNA of the CDR3: TGTGCCAGCAGCCAAGTCAGTGCCTATGGCTACACCTTC. Residues: CASSQVSAYGYTF. The complete variable domain, with remaining parts taken from reference TRBV14 and TRBJ1-2, reads EAGVTQFPSHSVIEKGQTVTLRCDPISGHDNLYWYRRVMGKEIKFLLHFVKESKQDESGMPNNRFLAERTGGTYSTLKVQPAELEDSGVYFCASSQVSAYGYTFGSGTRLTVV.

This clonotype was seen repeatedly, ten times or more. This chain connects TRBV18 to TRBJ1-5; 8 bases agree with TRBD1. V trimming: 3 bases; J trimming: 2 bases; junction bases outside the gene matches: 6. The V gene's germline CDR1 is KGHSH and CDR2 LQKENI. The CDR3 spans 16 residues. CDR3 nucleotide sequence: TGTGCCAGCTCACCCCTCGGACAGGGAGGCAATCAGCCCCAGCATTTT. It encodes CASSPLGQGGNQPQHF.

This chain uses TRBV6-5 with TRBJ1-4; maybe TRBD1 (5 bases). The CDR3 sequence is 13 residues long. Trimming pared 4 bases from V and 8 bases from J, leaving 11 bases between. Germline loops: CDR1 MNHEY, CDR2 SVGAGI. CDR3: CASSSGGREKLFF. The CDR3 nucleotides read TGTGCCAGCAGTTCCGGGGGGAGAGAAAAACTGTTTTTT.

This chain links TRBV5-1 with TRBJ2-2; 11 bases fit TRBD2. Germline V gene sequence: CDR1 SGHRS, CDR2 YFSETQ. The CDR3 extends over 18 amino acids. With V trimmed by 0 bases and J by 0 bases, 4 bases remained unmatched. The DNA for the CDR3 is TGCGCCAGCAGCTTGGGGGGACTAGCGGTCGCGAACACCGGGGAGCTGTTTTTT. Protein sequence: CASSLGGLAVANTGELFF.

At least ten counts were recorded for this clonotype. This rearrangement joins TRBV7-3 to TRBJ2-7; a possible D gene is TRBD2 (5 bases). Germline V gene lookup returns CDR1 SGHTA and CDR2 FQGTGA. The CDR3 is 13 amino acids. V gave up 1 base and J gave up 2 bases, with 6 bases separating them. CDR3 coding DNA: TGTGCCAGCAGCTTAAACGGGGCCTACGAGCAGTACTTC. Protein sequence: CASSLNGAYEQYF.

This clonotype was seen repeatedly, ten times or more. CDR3 residues: CASSPGQGVSGANVLTF. DNA for the CDR3: TGTGCCAGCAGTCCGGGACAGGGGGTCTCTGGGGCCAACGTCCTGACTTTC. The chain is built from TRBV6-1 and TRBJ2-6; TRBD1 agrees at 11 bases. The trim removed 5 bases at V and 0 bases at J, leaving 3 bases unmatched. Per germline, CDR1 MNHNS and CDR2 SASEGT. The CDR3 spans 17 residues.

In its sample, this clonotype was seen many times. The chain is built from TRBV20-1 and TRBJ2-1; D remains unclear. V lost 1 base, J lost 6 bases, and 13 bases lay in between. This CDR3 has 14 amino acids. CDR1 is DFQATT, CDR2 SNEGSKA, per germline (reference sequence). The CDR3 loop is CSARGSAVSNEQFF. The CDR3 DNA reads as TGCAGTGCTAGAGGGTCCGCGGTTTCCAATGAGCAGTTCTTC.

This clonotype was recorded at least ten times. V usage is TRBV5-8 and J usage is TRBJ2-1; TRBD1 aligns across 9 bases. From germline, CDR1 is SGHTS and CDR2 YDEGEE. J gave up 4 bases and V 4 bases, and 12 bases lay outside the gene matches. The length of the CDR3 is 17 residues. CDR3 DNA sequence: TGTGCCAGCAGCGAACTTACCGGGACAGGGAATTACAATGAGCAGTTCTTC. Translating it yields CASSELTGTGNYNEQFF.

This clonotype was observed at least ten times. The rearrangement links TRBV28 to TRBJ2-7, with D tentatively TRBD2 (6 bases). The CDR3 totals 15 residues. In germline, CDR1 is MDHEN, CDR2 SYDVKM. V lost 0 bases and J 0 bases, leaving 9 bases between the germline ends. The CDR3 loop reads CASSLWGRNSYEQYF. CDR3 DNA: TGTGCCAGCAGTTTATGGGGGAGGAACTCCTACGAGCAGTACTTC. Based on the CDR3 plus reference TRBV28 and TRBJ2-7, the full variable domain is DVKVTQSSRYLVKRTGEKVFLECVQDMDHENMFWYRQDPGLGLRLIYFSYDVKMKEKGDIPEGYSVSREKKERFSLILESASTNQTSMYLCASSLWGRNSYEQYFGPGTRLTVT.

The chain uses TRBV19 and TRBJ1-5; the D is unclear. V lost 0 bases, J lost 0 bases, and 9 bases lay in between. Germline V CDR1 and CDR2: LNHDA, SQIVND (reference sequence). The CDR3 length is 16 residues. CDR3 in DNA: TGTGCCAGTAGTATAGATGGGCGATATAGCAATCAGCCCCAGCATTTT. Translating it yields CASSIDGRYSNQPQHF. The whole variable domain, filled in from reference TRBV19 and TRBJ1-5, reads DGGITQSPKYLFRKEGQNVTLSCEQNLNHDAMYWYRQDPGQGLRLIYYSQIVNDFQKGDIAEGYSVSREKKESFPLTVTSAQKNPTAFYLCASSIDGRYSNQPQHFGDGTRLSIL.

This clonotype was recorded many times. This chain connects TRBV14 to TRBJ2-1, with D unclear. There are 13 residues in the CDR3. Germline V gene lookup returns CDR1 SGHDN and CDR2 FVKESK. Trimming took off 4 bases at V and 5 bases at J, with 9 bases between the two ends. The CDR3 loop reads CASSRPEDNEQFF. The CDR3 DNA follows: TGTGCCAGCAGCCGACCAGAAGACAATGAGCAGTTCTTC.

There are many counts of this clonotype. V gene TRBV3-1 combines with J gene TRBJ2-7, with TRBD2 as a possible D gene (6 bases). Germline values: CDR1 LGHDT, CDR2 YNNKEL (reference sequence). CDR3 length: 17 amino acids. The V end was cut by 3 bases, the J end by 0 bases, with 18 bases between. This CDR3 reads CASSHTILASDSYEQYF. The DNA for the CDR3 is TGTGCCAGCAGCCATACAATTCTAGCGTCGGACTCCTACGAGCAGTACTTC.